This note documents a single T cell receptor (beta chain) sequence. Its target is unknown. The germline gives CDR1 SGHTA, CDR2 FQGNSA. The CDR3 is made up of 15 amino acids. Deletions cut 0 bases from V and 0 bases from J, with 9 bases between. The protocol was immunoSEQ multiplex PCR, while the TCRdb copy is restricted to in-frame clones and leaves out a portion. The top ten hold 4.5% to 5% of the sample, which has roughly 57,000 clones, 75% to 95% seen once. The record originates from a study of early stage breast cancer tumors. The wider study: Average read coverage per sample was 9.5 to 10-fold.

Study-wide findings and caveats: Tumors had about 2.3-fold higher T cell density than normal breast. Most shared enriched TCRB sequences were commonly generated ones.

The V and J genes are TRBV7-2 and TRBJ2-7; D is unclear. This TCR came from a person aged 65 to 85 with breast cancer. Sequenced input: blood. In DNA, the CDR3 is TGTGCCAGCAGCTTAGCGGCTCAGGTCTCCTACGAGCAGTACTTC. It specifies CASSLAAQVSYEQYF.